This passage covers 17 T cell receptor beta chains from one sample sequenced in a study of CD8+ T cells in alopecia areata. The treatment was: oral pan-JAK inhibitor, 5-10 mg twice daily. Reverse transcribed after extraction, RNA yielded cDNA as the sequencing template. The assay was immunoSEQ multiplex PCR, and TCRdb's table has in-frame clones only and misses some. The sample gives some 190,000 clones, around 66% of which show up once; 1.2% is in the top ten. Here the sequenced sample was CD4+ T cells sorted from blood, taken at approximately week 42, from a patient treated with tofacitinib. Receptors were obtained from a human donor with alopecia areata.

V is TRBV5-1 and J is TRBJ1-1; the match to TRBD1 covers 8 bases. Germline trimming cut 0 bases from V and 0 bases from J; bases unmatched to any gene: 4. Germline V lookup: CDR1 SGHRS, CDR2 YFSETQ. The CDR3 spans 16 residues. The CDR3: CASSLDGTGLNTEAFF. CDR3 in DNA: TGCGCCAGCAGCTTGGACGGGACAGGATTGAACACTGAAGCTTTCTTT.

This clone was recorded a few times. V and J are TRBV7-2 and TRBJ2-3, with a possible D match to TRBD2 (5 bases). The CDR3 totals 16 residues. Germline lookup yields CDR1 SGHTA and CDR2 FQGNSA. V was clipped by 0 bases and J by 3 bases, with 13 bases between them. The CDR3 here is CASSLAALGSTDTQYF. CDR3 coding DNA: TGTGCCAGCAGCTTAGCGGCACTTGGGAGTACAGATACGCAGTATTTT.

The chain employs TRBV4-3 and TRBJ2-1; D uncertain. Trimming removed 0 bases from V and 5 bases from J, with 8 bases in between. Germline CDR1 and CDR2: LGHNA and YSLEER. The CDR3 extends over 14 amino acids. CDR3 amino acids: CASSQEGKNNEQFF. The CDR3 coding sequence is TGCGCCAGCAGCCAAGAAGGGAAAAACAATGAGCAGTTCTTC.

This clone was detected a few times. V and J are TRBV29-1 and TRBJ1-2; D remains ambiguous. The CDR3 contains 12 residues. V lost 4 bases to trimming and J lost 6 bases, with 12 bases between them. The germline CDR1 and CDR2 sequences are SQVTM and ANQGSEA. CDR3 in amino acids: CSVASAGDGYTF. In DNA form, the CDR3 reads TGCAGCGTTGCGTCCGCAGGCGATGGCTACACCTTC.

The table lists this clone with a few counts. The genes are TRBV11-2 and TRBJ2-5; D is perhaps TRBD1 or TRBD2 (5 bases each). The CDR3 consists of 14 residues. Germline CDR1 is SGHAT and CDR2 is FQNNGV. V gave up 5 bases and J gave up 2 bases, with 12 bases separating them. The CDR3 nucleotides read TGTGCCAGCAGCCCCTCTGGGGGACAAGAGACCCAGTACTTC. It yields the protein CASSPSGGQETQYF. Supplemented by reference TRBV11-2 and TRBJ2-5, the full variable domain reads EAGVAQSPRYKIIEKRQSVAFWCNPISGHATLYWYQQILGQGPKLLIQFQNNGVVDDSQLPKDRFSAERLKGVDSTLKIQPAKLEDSAVYLCASSPSGGQETQYFGPGTRLLVL.

V gene TRBV29-1 combines with J gene TRBJ1-2; D is unresolved. Germline lookup yields CDR1 SQVTM and CDR2 ANQGSEA. The CDR3 runs 16 residues. V lost 4 bases and J lost 3, with 21 bases in between. Here the CDR3 reads CSVASTPETRYYGYTF. The CDR3 DNA reads TGCAGCGTTGCATCGACACCAGAGACCCGGTACTATGGCTACACCTTC.

In this sample, this clone turned up a few times. The sample has other DNA sequences that encode this CDR3 too. DNA for the CDR3: TGCGCCAGCAGCCCAGGGGGCCAATACAATGAGCAGTTCTTC. Amino acids: CASSPGGQYNEQFF. This rearrangement joins TRBV5-1 to TRBJ2-1, with TRBD1 identical over 8 bases. The CDR3 is 14 amino acids. Germline lookup yields CDR1 SGHRS and CDR2 YFSETQ. J was trimmed by 4 bases and V by 4 bases; bases with no gene match: 4.

V gene TRBV30 combines with J gene TRBJ1-1, with D possibly matching TRBD1 (5 bases). Germline V gene lookup returns CDR1 GTSNPN and CDR2 SVGIG (reference sequence). The CDR3 is 13 residues long. The V and J ends lost 3 bases and 1 base respectively, with 9 bases between them. The CDR3 is CAWSTDRNTEAFF. DNA for the CDR3: TGTGCCTGGAGCACCGACAGGAACACTGAAGCTTTCTTT.

The rearrangement joins TRBV29-1 to TRBJ1-2; TRBD1 might be the D (6 bases). V lost 6 bases and J 1 base, leaving 18 bases between the germline ends. This CDR3 has 15 residues. The germline V gene has CDR1 SQVTM and CDR2 ANQGSEA. DNA of the CDR3: TGCAGCGTCTCCTCCTTGAGGGGGGTTAACTATGGCTACACCTTC. Translation gives CSVSSLRGVNYGYTF.

This sequence joins TRBV5-1 and TRBJ2-7, with a possible D match to TRBD1 (5 bases). The CDR3 is 12 amino acids. V was clipped by 2 bases and J by 7 bases, with 10 bases between them. Germline V gene data show CDR1 as SGHRS and CDR2 as YFSETQ. This CDR3 is CASSLDSREQYF. The CDR3 coding sequence is TGCGCCAGCAGCTTAGACAGTAGGGAGCAGTACTTC. The entire variable domain, with the rest obtained from reference TRBV5-1 and TRBJ2-7, is as follows: KAGVTQTPRYLIKTRGQQVTLSCSPISGHRSVSWYQQTPGQGLQFLFEYFSETQRNKGNFPGRFSGRQFSNSRSEMNVSTLELGDSALYLCASSLDSREQYFGPGTRLTVT.

The rearrangement uses TRBV11-3 and TRBJ2-1, with D perhaps matching TRBD2 (6 bases). The CDR3 is 15 amino acids. From germline, CDR1 is SGHNT and CDR2 YENEEA. Trimming stripped 5 bases from V and 6 bases from J, with 17 bases between. The CDR3 region has the DNA TGTGCCAGCAGCATCGGGACTCTACTTGGCAATGAGCAGTTCTTC. Translated, it gives CASSIGTLLGNEQFF.

The chain has TRBV19 and TRBJ2-1; TRBD2 matches at 8 bases. Germline V lookup: CDR1 LNHDA, CDR2 SQIVND (reference sequence). The CDR3 has 14 amino acids. J was trimmed by 8 bases and V by 6 bases; bases with no gene match: 9. This CDR3 reads CASRIERGRDEQFF. The CDR3 DNA follows: TGTGCCAGTAGGATCGAGCGGGGGCGGGATGAGCAGTTCTTC.

The rearrangement links TRBV9 to TRBJ1-1; D gene ambiguous. With 0 bases removed from V and 1 base from J, the gap between germline ends came to 7 bases. This CDR3 comprises 14 residues. CDR1 SGDLS and CDR2 YYNGEE come from the germline V gene. In nucleotides, the CDR3 is TGTGCCAGCAGCGTAGGTCCCGAGAACACTGAAGCTTTCTTT. Translating gives CASSVGPENTEAFF.

This clone has only a few counts. The chain combines TRBV5-1 with TRBJ2-6, with D maybe TRBD1 (6 bases). V lost 0 bases to trimming and J lost 0 bases, with 10 bases between them. The CDR3 totals 17 residues. Germline assignment: CDR1 SGHRS and CDR2 YFSETQ. The CDR3 here is CASSLGGGSSGANVLTF. CDR3 bases: TGCGCCAGCAGCTTGGGAGGGGGAAGCTCTGGGGCCAACGTCCTGACTTTC.

This clone was seen just once. J is TRBJ1-1 and V is TRBV15; D unclear. The germline CDR1 and CDR2 sequences are LNHNV and YYDKDF (reference sequence). The V end was cut by 1 base, the J end by 3 bases, with 6 bases between. The CDR3 is made up of 13 amino acids. The DNA of the CDR3 is TGTGCCACCAGCAGAGGACAAGACACTGAAGCTTTCTTT. Translating it yields CATSRGQDTEAFF.

This clone was observed at least ten times. This chain joins TRBV19 and TRBJ2-1; the match to TRBD2 covers 12 bases. The ends lost 4 bases at V and 5 bases at J; junction bases unmatched: 3. The CDR3 spans 15 residues. Germline loops: CDR1 LNHDA, CDR2 SQIVND (reference sequence). In DNA, the CDR3 is TGTGCCAGTAGTACTCTAGCGGGGGGGCACAATGAGCAGTTCTTC. It is translated as CASSTLAGGHNEQFF. Full variable domain (outside the CDR3, taken from reference TRBV19 and TRBJ2-1): DGGITQSPKYLFRKEGQNVTLSCEQNLNHDAMYWYRQDPGQGLRLIYYSQIVNDFQKGDIAEGYSVSREKKESFPLTVTSAQKNPTAFYLCASSTLAGGHNEQFFGPGTRLTVL.

This chain uses TRBV7-2 with TRBJ2-2, with D unclear. V lost 1 base and J lost 3, with 15 bases in between. Germline V gene lookup returns CDR1 SGHTA and CDR2 FQGNSA. The length of the CDR3 is 17 residues. DNA of the CDR3: TGTGCCAGCAGCTTAGTCTTCCCCGGCAGAGACACCGGGGAGCTGTTTTTT. Translating gives CASSLVFPGRDTGELFF.